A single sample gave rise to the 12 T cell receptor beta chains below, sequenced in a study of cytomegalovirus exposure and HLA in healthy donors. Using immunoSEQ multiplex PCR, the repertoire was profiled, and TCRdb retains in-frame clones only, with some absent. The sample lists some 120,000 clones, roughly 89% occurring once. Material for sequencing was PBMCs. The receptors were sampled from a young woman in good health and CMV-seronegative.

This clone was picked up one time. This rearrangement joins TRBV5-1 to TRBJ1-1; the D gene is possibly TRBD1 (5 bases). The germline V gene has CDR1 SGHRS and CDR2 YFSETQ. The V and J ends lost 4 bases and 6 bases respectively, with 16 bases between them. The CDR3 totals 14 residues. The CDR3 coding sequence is TGCGCCAGCAGCGCGGGACGGCTTGTCTCTGAAGCTTTCTTT. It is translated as CASSAGRLVSEAFF.

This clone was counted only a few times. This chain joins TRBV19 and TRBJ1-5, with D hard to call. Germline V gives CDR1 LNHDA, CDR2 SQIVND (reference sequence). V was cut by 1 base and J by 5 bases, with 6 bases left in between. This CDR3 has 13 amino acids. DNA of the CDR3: TGTGCCAGTAGTATAGCGTTGTATCAGCCCCAGCATTTT. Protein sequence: CASSIALYQPQHF.

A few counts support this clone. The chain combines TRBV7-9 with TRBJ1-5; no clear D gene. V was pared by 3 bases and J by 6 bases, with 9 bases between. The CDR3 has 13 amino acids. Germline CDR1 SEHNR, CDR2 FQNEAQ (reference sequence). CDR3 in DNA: TGTGCCAGCAGCTTTCGCGAGAGTCAGCCCCAGCATTTT. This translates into CASSFRESQPQHF.

The CDR3 sequence is CASSTGQANEKLFF. The CDR3 DNA follows: TGCGCCAGCAGCACGGGACAGGCTAATGAAAAACTGTTTTTT. The chain carries TRBV5-1 and TRBJ1-4, with TRBD1 matching over 8 bases. J gave up 3 bases and V 4 bases, and 2 bases lay outside the gene matches. The V gene's germline CDR1 is SGHRS and CDR2 YFSETQ. CDR3 length: 14 residues. Looking up the rest from reference TRBV5-1 and TRBJ1-4 gives the full variable domain: KAGVTQTPRYLIKTRGQQVTLSCSPISGHRSVSWYQQTPGQGLQFLFEYFSETQRNKGNFPGRFSGRQFSNSRSEMNVSTLELGDSALYLCASSTGQANEKLFFGSGTQLSVL.

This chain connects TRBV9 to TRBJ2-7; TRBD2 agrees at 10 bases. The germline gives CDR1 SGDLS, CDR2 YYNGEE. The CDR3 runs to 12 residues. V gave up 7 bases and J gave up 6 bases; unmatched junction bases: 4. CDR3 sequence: CASGRLAGEQYF. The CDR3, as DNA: TGTGCCAGCGGAAGACTAGCGGGCGAGCAGTACTTC.

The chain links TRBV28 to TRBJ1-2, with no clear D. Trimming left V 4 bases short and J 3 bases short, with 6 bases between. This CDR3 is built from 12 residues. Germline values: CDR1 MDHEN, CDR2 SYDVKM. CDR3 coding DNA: TGTGCCAGCAGTTCCAACTACTATGGCTACACCTTC. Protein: CASSSNYYGYTF.

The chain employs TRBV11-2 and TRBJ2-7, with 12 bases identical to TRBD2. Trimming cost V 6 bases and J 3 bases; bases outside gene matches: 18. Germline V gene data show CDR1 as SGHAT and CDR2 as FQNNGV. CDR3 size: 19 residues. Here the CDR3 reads CASRNLAGGADGPGYEQYF. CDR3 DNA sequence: TGTGCCAGCAGGAACCTAGCGGGAGGGGCGGACGGACCTGGCTACGAGCAGTACTTC.

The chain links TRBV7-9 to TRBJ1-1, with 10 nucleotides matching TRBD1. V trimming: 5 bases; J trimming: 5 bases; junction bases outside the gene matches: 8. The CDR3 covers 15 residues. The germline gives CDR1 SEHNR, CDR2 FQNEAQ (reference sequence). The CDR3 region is CASSITTGGRTEAFF. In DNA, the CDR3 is TGTGCCAGCAGCATAACGACAGGGGGCCGGACTGAAGCTTTCTTT. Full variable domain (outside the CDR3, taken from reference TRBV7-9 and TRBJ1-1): DTGVSQNPRHKITKRGQNVTFRCDPISEHNRLYWYRQTLGQGPEFLTYFQNEAQLEKSRLLSDRFSAERPKGSFSTLEIQRTEQGDSAMYLCASSITTGGRTEAFFGQGTRLTVV.

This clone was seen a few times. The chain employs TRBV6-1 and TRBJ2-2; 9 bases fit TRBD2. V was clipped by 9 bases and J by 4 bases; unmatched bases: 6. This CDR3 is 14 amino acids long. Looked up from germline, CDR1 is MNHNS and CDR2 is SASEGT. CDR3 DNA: TGTGCCAGTAGTAGCGGGAGTAGCACCGGGGAGCTGTTTTTT. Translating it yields CASSSGSSTGELFF.

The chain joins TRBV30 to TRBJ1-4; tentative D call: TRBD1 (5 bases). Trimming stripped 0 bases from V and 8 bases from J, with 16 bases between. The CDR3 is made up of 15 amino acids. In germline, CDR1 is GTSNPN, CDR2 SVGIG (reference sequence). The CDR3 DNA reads TGTGCCTGGAGTGTAATCCAAGGGGTCGGGGAAAAACTGTTTTTT. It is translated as CAWSVIQGVGEKLFF. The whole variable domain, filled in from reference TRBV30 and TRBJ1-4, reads SQTIHQWPATLVQPVGSPLSLECTVEGTSNPNLYWYRQAAGRGLQLLFYSVGIGQISSEVPQNLSASRPQDRQFILSSKKLLLSDSGFYLCAWSVIQGVGEKLFFGSGTQLSVL.

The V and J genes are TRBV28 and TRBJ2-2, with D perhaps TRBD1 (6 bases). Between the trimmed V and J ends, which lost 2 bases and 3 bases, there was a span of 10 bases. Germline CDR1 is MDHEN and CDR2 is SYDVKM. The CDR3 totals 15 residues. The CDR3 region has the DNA TGTGCCAGCAGTTTAAGGGACACAGACACCGGGGAGCTGTTTTTT. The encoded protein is CASSLRDTDTGELFF.

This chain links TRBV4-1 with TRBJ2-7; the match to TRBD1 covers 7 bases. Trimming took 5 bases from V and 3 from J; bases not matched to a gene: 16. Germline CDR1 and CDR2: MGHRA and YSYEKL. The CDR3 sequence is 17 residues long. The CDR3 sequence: CASSVGTKGQNIYEQYF. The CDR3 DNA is TGCGCCAGCAGCGTGGGCACGAAGGGACAGAATATCTACGAGCAGTACTTC.